This T cell receptor (beta chain) is from a study of blood T cell repertoires in COVID-19. In the source study's methods: Estimated nucleated cell counts came from reference gene primer amplification. The assay was immunoSEQ multiplex PCR, and TCRdb's table has in-frame clones only and misses some. V and J calls and clone size come straight from that table; D and trimming were deduced from the DNA. The table lists approximately 240,000 clones, around four fifths of them singletons. Germline lookup yields CDR1 SGHRS and CDR2 YFSETQ. V was pared by 4 bases and J by 8 bases, with 8 bases of the junction left unmatched. There are 14 residues in the CDR3.

The chain carries TRBV5-1 and TRBJ1-4, with 7 bases identical to TRBD1. The sequenced sample was peripheral blood. The source of this sequence is a woman aged 40 to 49 with active or convalescent COVID-19. The CDR3 is CASSRREGAEKLFF. CDR3 nucleotide sequence: TGCGCCAGCAGCCGCCGGGAGGGGGCCGAAAAACTGTTTTTT. The variable domain in full, completed from reference TRBV5-1 and TRBJ1-4, reads KAGVTQTPRYLIKTRGQQVTLSCSPISGHRSVSWYQQTPGQGLQFLFEYFSETQRNKGNFPGRFSGRQFSNSRSEMNVSTLELGDSALYLCASSRREGAEKLFFGSGTQLSVL.